The clone carrying this TCR beta chain was found once. As originally analysed: Estimates of nucleated cell counts were drawn from the amplification of reference gene primers. The data were produced by immunoSEQ multiplex PCR, yet TCRdb's version contains in-frame clones alone and is incomplete. V and J calls and clone size are those listed in that table; D and trimming were worked out from the DNA. The table has 180,000 or so clones, around 82% seen once. The source of the sample is a study of blood T cell repertoires in COVID-19. About the study: Collection of acute and convalescent COVID-19 samples took place in the United States, Italy and Spain. The cDNA or gDNA used as material had been derived from T cells, B-cell-depleted T cells, or PBMCs.

The CDR3 runs 15 residues. The J segment lost 6 bases and the V segment lost 9 bases, leaving 16 bases of the junction unmatched. CDR1 and CDR2 (germline): SGHTA, FQGNSA. The sequence was collected from a woman older than 75 with acute or convalescent COVID-19. The sample comprised peripheral blood. This chain links TRBV7-2 with TRBJ1-2, with 7 nucleotides matching TRBD1. This CDR3 reads CASSPTGDRKDGYTF. The CDR3 coding sequence is TGTGCCAGTTCCCCTACAGGGGATCGCAAAGATGGCTACACCTTC.